Sequencing of this T cell receptor (beta chain) was carried out in a study of radiotherapy plus CTLA-4 blockade in lung cancer. Sequencing was performed with immunoSEQ multiplex PCR; in TCRdb, only in-frame clones are kept and a portion is missing. The sample yields 45,000 to 60,000 clones, about 81% seen once. In regard to this clone: As yet, its antigen is unknown.

Enrolled patients, whose metastatic non-small-cell lung cancer was chemo-refractory, received focal radiation plus CTLA-4 blockade with ipilimumab. Study results and caveats: Subsequent to radiotherapy plus ipilimumab, tumor-derived TCR clones underwent expansion in blood. The best prediction of response reportedly came from early blood T cell clone dynamics, with interferon-beta.

There are 15 residues in the CDR3. Per the germline V gene, CDR1 is SGHRS and CDR2 is YFSETQ. Trimming pared 0 bases from V and 6 bases from J, leaving 13 bases between. Sequences were derived from peripheral blood, sampled from a patient treated with radiotherapy plus ipilimumab. This receptor was obtained from a human donor with non-small cell lung cancer who had stable disease on radiotherapy plus ipilimumab. This chain joins TRBV5-1 and TRBJ2-1, with D possibly being TRBD1 (6 bases). The CDR3 coding sequence is TGCGCCAGCAGCTTGGACGGGGTGGGGGCCAATGAGCAGTTCTTC. Encoded protein: CASSLDGVGANEQFF.